The clone carrying this T cell receptor (beta chain) is a singleton in its sample. Its matching antigen is unknown. From germline, CDR1 is MNHNS and CDR2 SASEGT. Between the trimmed V and J ends, which lost 6 bases and 7 bases, there was a span of 6 bases. This CDR3 is built from 11 residues. Treatment of the sample: roughly nine-day PBMC culture with coronavirus spike peptide pools or control peptides (ViraFEST assay). The data are from a study of vaccination and CD4 T cells after COVID-19. An Oncomine TCR Beta short-read assay was used to sequence the DNA from cultured CD4+ T cells. TCRdb called the PCR reads again in MiXCR, with one record for every CDR3 protein. The data show about 8,900 distinct CDR3 sequences, with 60% to 75% seen just once and 30% held by the top ten.

This rearrangement joins TRBV6-1 to TRBJ1-4, with no clear D. The sample was CD4+ T cells from blood, cultured in vitro. The source is a human donor who had recovered from COVID-19. In DNA, the CDR3 is TGTGCCAGCAGGGGTCTTGAAAAACTGTTTTTT. It encodes CASRGLEKLFF.